A single sample gave rise to the 8 T cell receptor beta chains below, sequenced in a study of T cell repertoires in cytomegalovirus infection (dated by TCRdb to the late 2010s). These receptors are not linked to any known antigen. What the treatment or condition label conveys for this sample: in vitro stimulation with specific CMV peptide epitopes to enrich CMV-specific T cells. Instrument used: Illumina HiSeq 1500. TCRdb reprocessing: public reads trimmed at Q25 with fastp, clones called with MiXCR, in-frame beta chains kept. Rows merge per CDR3 protein into single entries with the most common DNA and genes. The sample table holds about half a million distinct CDR3 sequences, of which 33% were seen once. The top ten constitute 15% to 20% of the sample. Here the sequenced sample was cultured PBMCs, taken from culture after CMV antigen stimulation. These receptors originate from a human donor in good health (CMV status not recorded). Some clones in this sample may be carry-over from other donors' samples.

The CDR3 DNA follows: TGTGCCAGCAGCAAAGCTAACCCGGGGGTGTTGACTGAAGCTTTCTTT. Translation gives CASSKANPGVLTEAFF. The chain has TRBV7-9 and TRBJ1-1; TRBD1 might be the D (5 bases). V was shortened by 5 bases and J by 5 bases, with 21 bases between the two germline ends. The CDR3 has 16 residues. CDR1 and CDR2 (germline): SEHNR, FQNEAQ (reference sequence).

This clonotype has only one observation. This chain connects TRBV24-1 to TRBJ1-5; tentatively, D is TRBD1 (6 bases). V was pared by 7 bases and J by 5 bases, with 14 bases between. The CDR3 is made up of 14 amino acids. Germline-derived CDR1 and CDR2 are KGHDR and SFDVKD. The CDR3 is CATRQTGLDQPQHF. As DNA, the CDR3 is TGTGCCACCAGACAAACAGGGTTGGATCAGCCCCAGCATTTT.

This chain joins TRBV11-2 and TRBJ2-1, with TRBD2 as a possible D gene (6 bases). V was cut by 9 bases and J by 4 bases, with 16 bases left in between. Germline lookup yields CDR1 SGHAT and CDR2 FQNNGV. The CDR3 runs 14 residues. CDR3 DNA sequence: TGTGCCAGTATGTCGGGGGATTCATACAATGAGCAGTTCTTC. Residues: CASMSGDSYNEQFF.

The genes are TRBV11-2 and TRBJ2-5, with 7 bases lining up with TRBD1. The CDR3 totals 13 residues. Trimming at V came to 5 bases and at J to 5 bases, leaving 5 bases not matched to a gene. Germline V gene lookup returns CDR1 SGHAT and CDR2 FQNNGV. CDR3 in amino acids: CASSPDRAETQYF. The CDR3 DNA is TGTGCCAGCAGCCCCGACAGGGCGGAGACCCAGTACTTC. The full variable domain, completed using reference TRBV11-2 and TRBJ2-5, is EAGVAQSPRYKIIEKRQSVAFWCNPISGHATLYWYQQILGQGPKLLIQFQNNGVVDDSQLPKDRFSAERLKGVDSTLKIQPAKLEDSAVYLCASSPDRAETQYFGPGTRLLVL.

Many counts were recorded for this clonotype. The rearrangement uses TRBV7-2 and TRBJ2-7; D remains unclear. Looked up from germline, CDR1 is SGHTA and CDR2 is FQGNSA. The CDR3 consists of 15 residues. V was cut by 2 bases and J by 2 bases, with 13 bases left in between. This chain's CDR3 is CASSLSTASPYEQYV. The CDR3 bases are TGTGCCAGCAGCTTATCCACAGCGTCGCCCTACGAGCAGTACGTC.

This clonotype has more than one count but fewer than ten. This chain links TRBV7-8 with TRBJ2-3; the D gene is possibly TRBD1 (5 bases). Germline V gives CDR1 SGHVS, CDR2 FQNEAQ. The CDR3 runs 18 residues. V shed 6 bases and J shed 0 bases, with 22 bases lying between them. CDR3 DNA: TGTGCCAGCAGAGAGGTCTGGGGCCGCGGTAAAAGCACAGATACGCAGTATTTT. Its translation is CASREVWGRGKSTDTQYF. Together with reference TRBV7-8 and TRBJ2-3, the CDR3 gives the full variable domain: GAGVSQSPRYKVAKRGQDVALRCDPISGHVSLFWYQQALGQGPEFLTYFQNEAQLDKSGLPSDRFFAERPEGSVSTLKIQRTQQEDSAVYLCASREVWGRGKSTDTQYFGPGTRLTVL.

V gene TRBV6-2 or TRBV6-3 combines with J gene TRBJ1-4, with D hard to call. CDR1 is MNHEY, CDR2 SVGEGT, per germline. There are 14 residues in the CDR3. Trimming removed 2 bases at V and 6 bases at J, with 10 bases between. The DNA for the CDR3 is TGTGCCAGCAGTTACAGGGTTTTGGATGAAAAACTGTTTTTT. Translation: CASSYRVLDEKLFF.

This clonotype was recorded a few times. CDR3 nucleotides: TGTGCCAGCAGTTATCCCCCGGGTCACCAAGAGACCCAGTACTTC. This translates into CASSYPPGHQETQYF. This chain joins TRBV6-2 or TRBV6-3 and TRBJ2-5; no clear D gene. Trimming pared 3 bases from V and 0 bases from J, leaving 11 bases between. Germline V lookup: CDR1 MNHEY, CDR2 SVGEGT. The CDR3 is made up of 15 amino acids.